Presented here are 13 T cell receptor beta chains from one specimen sequenced in a study of T cell repertoires in cytomegalovirus infection. No antigen has been assigned to these receptors. TCRdb fed the reads into MiXCR, producing one record per CDR3 protein. This table has around 710,000 distinct CDR3 sequences, 25% to 35% appearing once. Sequenced here: cultured CD8+ T cells from PBMCs, sampled from culture after CMV antigen stimulation. The receptors here all came from a human donor in good health (CMV status not recorded). Some clones in this sample may be carry-over from other donors' samples.

This clonotype was detected many times. The V and J genes are TRBV28 and TRBJ2-5; the match to TRBD1 covers 11 bases. CDR3 length equals 15 residues. V shed 7 bases, J shed 3 bases, and the junction held 7 bases outside the gene matches. Germline V gene lookup returns CDR1 MDHEN and CDR2 SYDVKM. The CDR3 protein is CASTPGQGAEETQYF. For the CDR3, the DNA is TGTGCCAGCACCCCAGGACAGGGGGCGGAAGAGACCCAGTACTTC.

V is TRBV3-1 and J is TRBJ2-1, with 8 nucleotides matching TRBD2. With V trimmed by 1 base and J by 4 bases, 6 bases remained unmatched. The germline V gene has CDR1 LGHDT and CDR2 YNNKEL (reference sequence). The CDR3 length is 16 residues. The chain's CDR3 is CASSQGVLAGYNEQFF. The DNA of the CDR3 is TGTGCCAGCAGCCAAGGGGTTCTAGCGGGTTACAATGAGCAGTTCTTC.

This chain connects TRBV9 to TRBJ2-5, with TRBD1 identical over 11 bases. CDR1 is SGDLS, CDR2 YYNGEE, per germline. Unmatched junction bases numbered 7, after V lost 6 bases and J lost 6 bases. The length of the CDR3 is 14 residues. The CDR3 here is CASTTGQGEKTQYF. The CDR3 coding sequence is TGTGCCAGCACCACGGGACAGGGGGAAAAGACCCAGTACTTC.

The genes are TRBV24-1 and TRBJ1-5; maybe TRBD1 (6 bases). Trimming took off 2 bases at V and 7 bases at J, with 20 bases between the two ends. The CDR3 spans 17 residues. Germline V gives CDR1 KGHDR, CDR2 SFDVKD. CDR3 sequence: CATSDWILSGARQPQHF. CDR3 nucleotide sequence: TGTGCCACCAGTGATTGGATCCTCTCGGGGGCGCGGCAGCCCCAGCATTTT.

This clonotype was seen a few times. The chain is built from TRBV7-9 and TRBJ2-7; the match to TRBD1 covers 7 bases. The ends lost 4 bases at V and 1 base at J; junction bases unmatched: 1. This CDR3 region has 13 residues. Germline CDR1 is SEHNR and CDR2 is FQNEAQ (reference sequence). The CDR3 is CASSWGQSYEQYV. In DNA, the CDR3 is TGTGCCAGCAGCTGGGGACAGTCCTACGAGCAGTACGTC.

A remark on this clonotype: A junction boundary mismatches the germline segment, possibly from a read error. The V and J genes are TRBV10-3 and TRBJ1-1; D remains ambiguous. CDR1 and CDR2 (germline): ENHRY, SYGVKD. The CDR3 consists of 16 residues. The CDR3 DNA follows: TGTGCCATCAGTGAGCCGAGTCTGGACGGAAACACTGAAGCGCTCTTT. Translated, it gives CAISEPSLDGNTEALF.

The V and J genes are TRBV7-9 and TRBJ1-2; no reliable D call. The CDR3 runs to 15 residues. The germline V gene has CDR1 SEHNR and CDR2 FQNEAQ (reference sequence). V lost 3 bases to trimming and J lost 2 bases, with 13 bases between them. CDR3 nucleotide sequence: TGTGCCAGCAGCTTGGCCCCGGGAGGGAACTATGGCTACACCTTC. As protein: CASSLAPGGNYGYTF.

This clonotype has a count of ten or more. As DNA, the CDR3 is TGTGCCAGCAGCTTCCCTGCCCGGGACAGGGGGAGTAGGAATGAGCAGTTCTTC. Translating it yields CASSFPARDRGSRNEQFF. This rearrangement joins TRBV7-8 to TRBJ2-1; 11 nucleotides align to TRBD1. Germline assignment: CDR1 SGHVS and CDR2 FQNEAQ. J lost 7 bases, V lost 3 bases, and 14 bases had no gene match. This CDR3 spans 18 amino acids.

The chain couples TRBV7-4 to TRBJ2-6, with a possible D match to TRBD1 (5 bases). Germline CDR1 SGHVT, CDR2 SQSDAQ. CDR3 length: 18 residues. Trimming took 2 bases from V and 3 from J, leaving 17 bases between them. DNA for the CDR3: TGTGCCAGCAGCTTAAAGCAGGGCCGGCGGAATGGGGCCAACGTCCTGACTTTC. Its translation is CASSLKQGRRNGANVLTF.

The chain employs TRBV9 and TRBJ1-2; D is uncertain. The germline V and J ends were trimmed by 6 bases and 5 bases, with 14 bases remaining between them. Germline V gene lookup returns CDR1 SGDLS and CDR2 YYNGEE. The CDR3 consists of 13 residues. CDR3 in amino acids: CASKGGVRYGYTF. In DNA form, the CDR3 reads TGTGCCAGCAAGGGCGGAGTTCGGTATGGCTACACCTTC.

The sample holds many counts of this clonotype. This chain links TRBV7-2 with TRBJ2-4; TRBD2 aligns across 12 bases. Trimming at V came to 3 bases and at J to 5 bases, leaving 2 bases not matched to a gene. CDR1 and CDR2 (germline): SGHTA, FQGNSA. The CDR3 has 15 amino acids. The CDR3 bases are TGTGCCAGCAGCTTCACTAGCGGGGGGCAAAACATTCAGTACTTC. This encodes CASSFTSGGQNIQYF.

The chain is built from TRBV5-6 and TRBJ2-3, with 12 bases fitting TRBD2. Germline V gene lookup returns CDR1 SGHDT and CDR2 YYEEEE. The CDR3 runs to 15 residues. V trimming: 3 bases; J trimming: 5 bases; junction bases outside the gene matches: 4. The CDR3 reads CASSWTSGAGDTQYF. The CDR3 DNA reads as TGTGCCAGCAGCTGGACTAGCGGGGCCGGAGATACGCAGTATTTT.

The J gene is TRBJ1-2, the V gene TRBV6-8; 7 nucleotides match TRBD1. Germline V gives CDR1 MNHGY, CDR2 SAAAGT. This CDR3 contains 17 residues. J gave up 3 bases and V 0 bases, and 10 bases lay outside the gene matches. CDR3 loop: CASSYSPRQGTYYGYTF. Written as DNA, the CDR3 is TGTGCCAGCAGTTACTCCCCACGACAGGGAACCTACTATGGCTACACCTTC.